One sample yielded the 24 T cell receptor beta chains listed below, sequenced in a study of blood T cell repertoires in COVID-19. TCRdb keeps only in-frame clones here, not all; method: immunoSEQ multiplex PCR. The table includes about 210,000 clones, approximately 85% detected once. Sequencing was carried out using peripheral blood. These receptors were taken from a woman of 80 years or more with acute or convalescent COVID-19.

DNA of the CDR3: TGTGCCAGCAGTTACCACAGGGCGACGGGGGAAAAACTGTTTTTT. Translated: CASSYHRATGEKLFF. The V gene is TRBV6-2 or TRBV6-3, the J gene TRBJ1-4, with D tentatively TRBD1 (6 bases). Trimming pared 2 bases from V and 8 bases from J, leaving 15 bases between. The CDR3 covers 15 residues. Per germline, CDR1 MNHEY and CDR2 SVGEGT.

This chain's CDR3 is CASRWDLNNEQFF. Written as DNA, the CDR3 is TGTGCCAGCAGATGGGACTTAAACAATGAGCAGTTCTTC. This sequence joins TRBV12-3 or TRBV12-4 and TRBJ2-1; weak D call: TRBD2 (6 bases). This CDR3 contains 13 residues. The V and J ends lost 6 bases and 5 bases respectively, with 11 bases between them.

V is TRBV19 and J is TRBJ2-3; tentative D call: TRBD2 (6 bases). The CDR3 is made up of 15 amino acids. Trimming shortened V by 8 bases and J by 2 bases, and 17 bases separated the two germline ends. Germline loops: CDR1 LNHDA, CDR2 SQIVND (reference sequence). The CDR3 region has the DNA TGTGCCAGTTCGGGGGTGTGGAGGACCACAGATACGCAGTATTTT. It is translated as CASSGVWRTTDTQYF.

This clone has just one count. The chain links TRBV18 to TRBJ2-5; D may be TRBD1 (6 bases). Germline CDR1 is KGHSH and CDR2 is LQKENI. This CDR3 region has 14 residues. The V and J ends lost 3 bases and 2 bases respectively, with 10 bases between them. The CDR3 region has the DNA TGTGCCAGCTCACCTACGACAGGTCAAGAGACCCAGTACTTC. This sequence encodes CASSPTTGQETQYF.

The rearrangement links TRBV24-1 to TRBJ2-3; 11 bases align to TRBD1. The CDR3 runs to 17 residues. V shed 1 base and J 3 bases; nucleotides not matched to a gene: 5. CDR1 and CDR2 from the germline V gene are KGHDR and SFDVKD. The CDR3 DNA reads TGTGCCACCAGTGATTTTGGACAGGGGGCTAAGACAGATACGCAGTATTTT. Its translation: CATSDFGQGAKTDTQYF.

The table lists this clone with a count of one. This chain links TRBV7-3 with TRBJ1-2; D is unclear. The CDR3 consists of 13 residues. Trimming removed 5 bases from V and 13 bases from J, with 20 bases in between. Germline lookup yields CDR1 SGHTA and CDR2 FQGTGA. CDR3 nucleotides: TGTGCCAGCAGCCTCTATCCCCAAACTATAAGCACCTTC. Its translation is CASSLYPQTISTF.

This clone has more than one count but fewer than ten. The V and J genes are TRBV5-4 and TRBJ2-2; 7 positions match TRBD1. The V gene end was trimmed by 4 bases and the J gene end by 3 bases; junction bases not matched to a gene: 3. Germline loops: CDR1 SGHNT, CDR2 YYREEE (reference sequence). This CDR3 is 14 amino acids long. The CDR3 spells CASSAGQDTGELFF. CDR3 DNA sequence: TGTGCCAGCAGCGCAGGACAGGACACCGGGGAGCTGTTTTTT.

V gene TRBV5-4 combines with J gene TRBJ2-1; possible D gene TRBD2, 7 bases. Germline CDR1 and CDR2: SGHNT and YYREEE (reference sequence). V was trimmed by 4 bases and J by 8 bases, leaving 10 bases between them. The CDR3 consists of 12 residues. This CDR3 is CASSGGADEQFF. The CDR3 bases are TGTGCCAGCAGCGGGGGGGCCGATGAGCAGTTCTTC.

This rearrangement joins TRBV6-6 to TRBJ2-1; D might be TRBD2 (5 bases). The CDR3 runs to 13 residues. Germline CDR1 and CDR2: MNHNY and SVGAGI (reference sequence). V gave up 0 bases and J gave up 12 bases, with 12 bases separating them. CDR3 DNA: TGTGCCAGCAGTTACTCTCGGGGTTCGGGGCAGTTCTTC. This sequence encodes CASSYSRGSGQFF.

This clone was counted only a few times. This chain links TRBV7-2 with TRBJ1-4; TRBD1 matches 8 bases. After removal of 4 bases from V and 4 bases from J, the junction contained 8 bases not matched to a gene. Germline V gives CDR1 SGHTA, CDR2 FQGNSA. CDR3 length equals 16 residues. The CDR3 nucleotides read TGTGCCAGCAGCTCCCAGGGGGCGCGTGTTAATGAAAAACTGTTTTTT. Amino acids: CASSSQGARVNEKLFF.

The rearrangement links TRBV6-6 to TRBJ2-3; D is possibly TRBD2 (5 bases). Per germline, CDR1 MNHNY and CDR2 SVGAGI (reference sequence). The CDR3 is 11 amino acids. Trimming took off 7 bases at V and 4 bases at J, with 6 bases between the two ends. The CDR3 DNA reads as TGTGCCAGCAACGGGGCAGATACGCAGTATTTT. Its protein product is CASNGADTQYF.

This chain links TRBV2 with TRBJ1-2; tentative D call: TRBD1 (6 bases). V was shortened by 6 bases and J by 2 bases, with 16 bases between the two germline ends. Per the germline V gene, CDR1 is SNHLY and CDR2 is FYNNEI. The CDR3 loop spans 15 amino acids. The CDR3 DNA sequence: TGTGCCAGCAGCGCCGCCGGGACATTGAACTATGGCTACACCTTC. Translation gives CASSAAGTLNYGYTF.

This chain links TRBV30 with TRBJ2-2; 10 bases are shared with TRBD2. The CDR3 length is 15 residues. With V trimmed by 2 bases and J by 7 bases, 7 bases remained unmatched. Germline V gene data show CDR1 as GTSNPN and CDR2 as SVGIG (reference sequence). The CDR3 coding sequence is TGTGCCTGGAGTTCTAGCGGGAGTTTGGGCGGGGAGCTGTTTTTT. This sequence encodes CAWSSSGSLGGELFF. Full variable domain (missing parts from reference TRBV30 and TRBJ2-2): SQTIHQWPATLVQPVGSPLSLECTVEGTSNPNLYWYRQAAGRGLQLLFYSVGIGQISSEVPQNLSASRPQDRQFILSSKKLLLSDSGFYLCAWSSSGSLGGELFFGEGSRLTVL.

This chain links TRBV5-1 with TRBJ2-5, with TRBD1 as a possible D gene (6 bases). There are 15 residues in the CDR3. Deletions cut 3 bases from V and 4 bases from J, with 16 bases between. Looked up from germline, CDR1 is SGHRS and CDR2 is YFSETQ. The CDR3 loop is CASSSPVTGGETQYF. CDR3 nucleotide sequence: TGCGCCAGCAGCTCCCCCGTGACAGGTGGAGAGACCCAGTACTTC.

This chain uses TRBV19 with TRBJ1-1, with D possibly TRBD1 on 6 matching bases. The CDR3 totals 14 residues. Germline V gene data show CDR1 as LNHDA and CDR2 as SQIVND (reference sequence). Trimming shortened V by 7 bases and J by 2 bases, and 14 bases separated the two germline ends. CDR3 sequence: CASKGGGSNTEAFF. As DNA, the CDR3 is TGTGCCAGTAAAGGGGGGGGGTCCAACACTGAAGCTTTCTTT.

The genes are TRBV2 and TRBJ2-3, with D perhaps TRBD1 (5 bases). The CDR3 runs to 14 residues. Germline CDR1 SNHLY, CDR2 FYNNEI. V was shortened by 7 bases and J by 0 bases, with 11 bases between the two germline ends. CDR3 nucleotide sequence: TGTGCCAGCAACGTCAGACAGAGCACAGATACGCAGTATTTT. This sequence encodes CASNVRQSTDTQYF.

The V gene is TRBV3-1 (or the pseudogene TRBV3-2), the J gene TRBJ2-3; D gene unclear. This CDR3 comprises 11 residues. The V end lost 7 bases, the J end lost 7 bases, and 9 bases lay between the germline ends. CDR1 is LGHDT, CDR2 YNNKEL, per germline (reference sequence). The CDR3 region is CASTEANTQYF. The CDR3 nucleotides are TGTGCCAGCACCGAAGCTAATACGCAGTATTTT.

The chain has TRBV5-1 and TRBJ2-1, with 9 bases matching TRBD2. Trimming took 4 bases from V and 4 from J; bases not matched to a gene: 18. The germline gives CDR1 SGHRS, CDR2 YFSETQ. This CDR3 is 19 amino acids long. CDR3 protein: CASSRGGTSRSNNYNEQFF. The DNA for the CDR3 is TGCGCCAGCAGCAGGGGTGGGACTAGCCGATCAAACAATTACAATGAGCAGTTCTTC.

The genes are TRBV15 and TRBJ2-1, with D possibly TRBD2 on 6 matching bases. Deletions cut 5 bases from V and 0 bases from J, with 17 bases between. The CDR3 has 17 amino acids. Per the germline V gene, CDR1 is LNHNV and CDR2 is YYDKDF (reference sequence). CDR3 amino acids: CATSLPQRVRSYNEQFF. The CDR3 bases are TGTGCCACCAGCCTCCCCCAGCGGGTCCGCTCCTACAATGAGCAGTTCTTC.

The chain combines TRBV7-3 with TRBJ1-6; TRBD1 matches at 7 bases. The CDR3 runs 15 residues. Trimming at V came to 5 bases and at J to 8 bases, leaving 9 bases not matched to a gene. Germline CDR1 is SGHTA and CDR2 is FQGTGA. CDR3 residues: CASSRQGWADSPLHF. CDR3 nucleotides: TGTGCCAGCAGCCGACAGGGTTGGGCGGATTCACCCCTCCACTTT.

The chain employs TRBV3-1 (or the pseudogene TRBV3-2) and TRBJ2-7; no definite D call. CDR3 size: 13 residues. From germline, CDR1 is LGHDT and CDR2 YNNKEL (reference sequence). Trimming shortened V by 0 bases and J by 2 bases, and 5 bases separated the two germline ends. The CDR3, as DNA: TGTGCCAGCAGCCAAGATATCCCCTACGAGCAGTACTTC. This encodes CASSQDIPYEQYF.

CDR3 in amino acids: CSGVVGSGSYNEQFF. CDR3 in DNA: TGCAGCGGGGTAGTTGGATCGGGCTCCTACAATGAGCAGTTCTTC. The chain is built from TRBV29-1 and TRBJ2-1; unclear D gene. The V end lost 7 bases, the J end lost 0 bases, and 16 bases lay between the germline ends. Germline assignment: CDR1 SQVTM and CDR2 ANQGSEA. The CDR3 length is 15 residues.

This CDR3 is CASSAQVNTEAFF. For the CDR3, the DNA is TGCGCCAGCAGCGCACAGGTGAACACTGAAGCTTTCTTT. This chain uses TRBV5-1 with TRBJ1-1, with D perhaps matching TRBD1 (5 bases). Germline CDR1 reads SGHRS; CDR2 reads YFSETQ. The CDR3 spans 13 residues. V lost 4 bases and J lost 0, with 7 bases in between. The variable domain in full, completed from reference TRBV5-1 and TRBJ1-1, reads KAGVTQTPRYLIKTRGQQVTLSCSPISGHRSVSWYQQTPGQGLQFLFEYFSETQRNKGNFPGRFSGRQFSNSRSEMNVSTLELGDSALYLCASSAQVNTEAFFGQGTRLTVV.

This chain links TRBV7-3 with TRBJ1-2, with 12 bases identical to TRBD1. Germline-derived CDR1 and CDR2 are SGHTA and FQGTGA. V gave up 5 bases and J gave up 7 bases; unmatched junction bases: 5. The CDR3 totals 14 residues. CDR3: CASSPGQGALGYTF. In nucleotides, the CDR3 is TGTGCCAGCAGCCCGGGACAGGGGGCGCTTGGCTACACCTTC.